The rows below give T cell receptor beta chains drawn from one sample of a study of shared clonotypes between healthy human individuals. Profiled with immunoSEQ multiplex PCR; TCRdb holds only in-frame clones, not every one. The table has 300,000 to 400,000 clones, around 72% seen once. Sequencing was performed on memory CD4+ T cells sorted from blood. These TCRs come from a man aged 30 to 45 in good health. CDR3s include the opening cysteine and the closing phenylalanine or tryptophan. Fields, in order: D gene, CDR3 length, J gene, V gene, clone size, CDR3 protein, CDR3 DNA. A D gene is named only where the DNA matches it firmly. Expanded clones are given a class, and other clones once, few, many or no size at all.

D: NA
length: 13
J: TRBJ1-2
V: TRBV12-5
size: NA
CDR3: CASGSDTGYGYTF
DNA: TGTGCTAGTGGCTCGGACACGGGATATGGCTACACCTTC

D: TRBD2
length: 21
J: TRBJ2-7
V: TRBV5-1
size: NA
CDR3: CASSLAPSGSGLPGDLYEQYF
DNA: TGCGCCAGCAGCTTGGCCCCTAGCGGGAGCGGTCTTCCGGGGGATCTCTACGAGCAGTACTTC

D: NA
length: 13
J: TRBJ2-1
V: TRBV2
size: NA
CDR3: CASSGPLYNEQFF
DNA: TGTGCCAGCAGTGGCCCCCTGTACAATGAGCAGTTCTTC

D: TRBD2
length: 14
J: TRBJ2-7
V: TRBV2
size: NA
CDR3: CASSPGLGRYEQYF
DNA: TGTGCCAGCAGTCCGGGACTAGGGCGCTACGAGCAGTACTTC

D: TRBD1
length: 15
J: TRBJ1-5
V: TRBV30
size: NA
CDR3: CAWSGSTRDSQPQHF
DNA: TGTGCCTGGAGTGGTTCTACGAGGGACAGTCAGCCCCAGCATTTT

D: TRBD2
length: 15
J: TRBJ2-1
V: TRBV28
size: NA
CDR3: CASSLVLAGGNEQFF
DNA: TGTGCCAGCAGTTTAGTACTAGCGGGAGGAAATGAGCAGTTCTTC

D: NA
length: 11
J: TRBJ2-1
V: TRBV19
size: NA
CDR3: CASSSYNEQFF
DNA: TGTGCCTCCTCAAGCTACAATGAGCAGTTCTTC

D: TRBD2
length: 17
J: TRBJ2-1
V: TRBV27
size: NA
CDR3: CASSLRRTSGSLSEQFF
DNA: TGTGCCAGCAGTTTACGACGTACTAGCGGGAGCCTTAGTGAGCAGTTCTTC

D: NA
length: 13
J: TRBJ1-2
V: TRBV18
size: NA
CDR3: CASSPGVLYGYTF
DNA: TGTGCCAGCTCACCGGGGGTTCTCTATGGCTACACCTTC

D: NA
length: 10
J: TRBJ2-3
V: TRBV29-1
size: many
CDR3: CLAGTDTQYF
DNA: TGCCTGGCCGGGACAGATACGCAGTATTTT

D: NA
length: 13
J: TRBJ1-4
V: TRBV18
size: NA
CDR3: CASSPSLDEKLFF
DNA: TGTGCCAGCTCACCAAGTCTGGACGAAAAACTGTTTTTT

D: TRBD2
length: 13
J: TRBJ2-1
V: TRBV6-5
size: NA
CDR3: CASRDYNVPEQFF
DNA: TGTGCCAGCCGGGACTACAACGTTCCTGAGCAGTTCTTC

D: NA
length: 12
J: TRBJ1-1
V: TRBV30
size: NA
CDR3: CAWKFEGTRAFF
DNA: TGTGCCTGGAAGTTTGAGGGGACAAGAGCTTTCTTT

D: TRBD1
length: 16
J: TRBJ2-1
V: TRBV5-1
size: few
CDR3: CASSSSGTGAHNEQFF
DNA: TGCGCCAGCAGCTCGAGCGGGACAGGGGCACACAATGAGCAGTTCTTC

D: NA
length: 13
J: TRBJ2-5
V: TRBV7-8
size: NA
CDR3: CASSLDLRETQYF
DNA: TGTGCCAGCAGCTTAGACCTGCGGGAGACCCAGTACTTC

D: NA
length: 13
J: TRBJ2-7
V: TRBV10-3
size: NA
CDR3: CATLKQSSYEQYF
DNA: TGTGCCACCCTAAAGCAGAGCTCCTACGAGCAGTACTTC

D: NA
length: 16
J: TRBJ2-7
V: TRBV30
size: NA
CDR3: CAWSEKRDKSSYEQYF
DNA: TGTGCCTGGAGCGAAAAGCGGGACAAATCGAGCTACGAGCAGTACTTC

D: NA
length: 14
J: TRBJ2-7
V: TRBV7-2
size: NA
CDR3: CASSIRRGRHEQYF
DNA: TGTGCCAGCAGCATACGCCGGGGGCGGCACGAGCAGTACTTC

D: TRBD2
length: 18
J: TRBJ2-3
V: TRBV7-9
size: NA
CDR3: CASSPSGWPVAGTDTQYF
DNA: TGTGCCAGCAGCCCGTCCGGGTGGCCCGTAGCGGGAACAGATACGCAGTATTTT

D: TRBD2
length: 16
J: TRBJ2-7
V: TRBV5-1
size: many
CDR3: CASSLMAGGARGEQYF
DNA: TGCGCCAGCAGCTTGATGGCGGGGGGAGCCCGGGGCGAGCAGTACTTC

D: TRBD1
length: 15
J: TRBJ2-2
V: TRBV11-3
size: NA
CDR3: CASSTGAAGTGELFF
DNA: TGTGCCAGCAGTACAGGGGCGGCTGGCACCGGGGAGCTGTTTTTT

D: NA
length: 16
J: TRBJ2-7
V: TRBV5-4
size: NA
CDR3: CASSLGGGIESYEQYF
DNA: TGTGCCAGCAGCTTGGGGGGCGGGATAGAGTCCTACGAGCAGTACTTC

D: TRBD1
length: 14
J: TRBJ2-1
V: TRBV6-1
size: NA
CDR3: CASRIDRGLSGQFF
DNA: TGTGCCAGCAGAATAGACAGGGGGCTTAGTGGGCAGTTCTTC

D: NA
length: 11
J: TRBJ2-7
V: TRBV30
size: few
CDR3: CAWSITYEQYF
DNA: TGTGCCTGGAGTATTACCTACGAGCAGTACTTC

D: TRBD1
length: 15
J: TRBJ2-4
V: TRBV5-1
size: NA
CDR3: CASSQATGSKNIQYF
DNA: TGCGCCAGCAGCCAAGCGACAGGGTCCAAAAACATTCAGTACTTC

D: TRBD2
length: 13
J: TRBJ2-5
V: TRBV11-2
size: NA
CDR3: CASSISGRETQYF
DNA: TGTGCCAGCAGCATTAGCGGGCGGGAGACCCAGTACTTC

D: NA
length: 16
J: TRBJ1-5
V: TRBV28
size: few
CDR3: CASSSRIGGNNQPQHF
DNA: TGTGCCAGCAGTAGCCGCATTGGGGGGAACAATCAGCCCCAGCATTTT

D: NA
length: 14
J: TRBJ1-2
V: TRBV5-4
size: NA
CDR3: CASSLNRQAYGYTF
DNA: TGTGCCAGCAGCTTGAATCGCCAGGCCTATGGCTACACCTTC

D: TRBD1
length: 14
J: TRBJ1-4
V: TRBV18
size: NA
CDR3: CASSPGTVNEKLFF
DNA: TGTGCCAGCTCACCAGGGACAGTTAATGAAAAACTGTTTTTT

D: NA
length: 15
J: TRBJ1-1
V: TRBV29-1
size: NA
CDR3: CSVSSGWGMNTEVFF
DNA: TGCAGCGTTAGCTCGGGGTGGGGGATGAACACTGAAGTTTTCTTT

D: NA
length: 14
J: TRBJ1-2
V: TRBV7-9
size: NA
CDR3: CASSSVGANYGYTF
DNA: TGTGCCAGCAGCTCGGTAGGAGCTAACTATGGCTACACCTTC

D: NA
length: 15
J: TRBJ1-1
V: TRBV7-2
size: NA
CDR3: CASSFQALLNTEAFF
DNA: TGTGCCAGCAGCTTCCAGGCCCTACTGAACACTGAAGCTTTCTTT

D: TRBD2
length: 19
J: TRBJ2-6
V: TRBV5-5
size: NA
CDR3: CASSLRTSGTSPGANVLTF
DNA: TGTGCCAGCAGCTTGCGGACTAGCGGGACCTCCCCTGGGGCCAACGTCCTGACTTTC

D: TRBD2
length: 15
J: TRBJ2-1
V: TRBV28
size: NA
CDR3: CASSPGRTSGLLAFF
DNA: TGTGCCAGCAGTCCGGGGAGGACTAGCGGGTTATTAGCGTTCTTC

D: NA
length: 15
J: TRBJ2-3
V: TRBV5-1
size: NA
CDR3: CASSLEGATTDTQYF
DNA: TGCGCCAGCAGCTTGGAAGGGGCGACCACAGATACGCAGTATTTT

D: TRBD1
length: 17
J: TRBJ1-5
V: TRBV23-1
size: NA
CDR3: CASSQRAGQGLNQPQHF
DNA: TGCGCCAGCAGTCAAAGGGCGGGACAGGGCCTAAATCAGCCCCAGCATTTT

D: TRBD1
length: 16
J: TRBJ2-1
V: TRBV18
size: NA
CDR3: CASSQIMDRGANEQFF
DNA: TGTGCCAGCTCACAAATAATGGACAGGGGTGCCAATGAGCAGTTCTTC